These T cell receptor beta chains were read from a single sample in a study of blood T cell repertoires in COVID-19. Libraries were prepared by immunoSEQ multiplex PCR; TCRdb keeps only in-frame clonotypes and omits some of them. This table holds 400,000 to 550,000 clones, about 89% found once. Sequencing was performed on peripheral blood. Source of these receptors: a woman in her thirties with acute or convalescent COVID-19. Both conserved end residues are trimmed from each CDR3.

J gene: TRBJ1-1
CDR3 length: 10
V gene: TRBV12-3/TRBV12-4
CDR3 protein: ASSLAGGEAF

J gene: TRBJ2-7
CDR3 length: 11
V gene: TRBV12-3/TRBV12-4
CDR3 protein: ASSPRTELKQY

J gene: TRBJ1-5
CDR3 length: 12
V gene: TRBV6-5
CDR3 protein: ASSYREVNQPQH

J gene: TRBJ2-1
CDR3 length: 13
V gene: TRBV7-9
CDR3 protein: ASSLGRTSGVELF

J gene: TRBJ1-1
CDR3 length: 17
V gene: TRBV29-1
CDR3 protein: SVDAVKPGQGLILTEAF

J gene: TRBJ1-1
CDR3 length: 11
V gene: TRBV7-9
CDR3 protein: ASSPQGKGKSF

J gene: TRBJ1-2
CDR3 length: 12
V gene: TRBV7-9
CDR3 protein: ASSSTGPTKGYT

J gene: TRBJ1-4
CDR3 length: 11
V gene: TRBV28
CDR3 protein: ASSSDLGEKLF

J gene: TRBJ1-2
CDR3 length: 11
V gene: TRBV14
CDR3 protein: ASRQREASGYT

J gene: TRBJ2-3
CDR3 length: 12
V gene: TRBV19
CDR3 protein: ASSKGRVPDTQY

J gene: TRBJ2-3
CDR3 length: 15
V gene: TRBV5-4
CDR3 protein: ASSAGSGGAPPDTQY

J gene: TRBJ2-5
CDR3 length: 12
V gene: TRBV29-1
CDR3 protein: SVEPYKGAGTQY

J gene: TRBJ1-6
CDR3 length: 13
V gene: TRBV2
CDR3 protein: ASKGSTGDNSPLH

J gene: TRBJ2-1
CDR3 length: 16
V gene: TRBV19
CDR3 protein: ASSPGLAGVSSYNEQF

J gene: TRBJ2-3
CDR3 length: 17
V gene: TRBV24-1
CDR3 protein: ATSDFTSGGAYGTDTQY

J gene: TRBJ1-5
CDR3 length: 12
V gene: TRBV6-6
CDR3 protein: ASSYLGYNQPQH

J gene: TRBJ1-5
CDR3 length: 11
V gene: TRBV4-1
CDR3 protein: ASSQVANQPQH

J gene: TRBJ1-1
CDR3 length: 15
V gene: TRBV3-1/TRBV3-2
CDR3 protein: ASSEGGRPLEDTEAF

J gene: TRBJ1-2
CDR3 length: 12
V gene: TRBV18
CDR3 protein: ASSPGTSNYGYT

J gene: TRBJ1-2
CDR3 length: 14
V gene: TRBV25-1
CDR3 protein: ASSDPSGQGLNGYT

J gene: TRBJ1-1
CDR3 length: 12
V gene: TRBV30
CDR3 protein: AWSPIGGGTEAF

J gene: TRBJ1-3
CDR3 length: 14
V gene: TRBV5-6
CDR3 protein: ASSFNRGHSGNTIY

J gene: TRBJ1-1
CDR3 length: 14
V gene: TRBV6-1
CDR3 protein: ASSDFLSTGNTEAF

J gene: TRBJ2-4
CDR3 length: 14
V gene: TRBV4-1
CDR3 protein: ASSQGRALAKNIQY

J gene: TRBJ2-7
CDR3 length: 10
V gene: TRBV12-3/TRBV12-4
CDR3 protein: ASSRTHYEQY

J gene: TRBJ1-1
CDR3 length: 13
V gene: TRBV15
CDR3 protein: ATSSLGSSNTEAF

J gene: TRBJ2-3
CDR3 length: 14
V gene: TRBV19
CDR3 protein: ASSIARGPYEDTQY

J gene: TRBJ2-1
CDR3 length: 12
V gene: TRBV3-1/TRBV3-2
CDR3 protein: ASSRSGGGGEQF

J gene: TRBJ2-5
CDR3 length: 13
V gene: TRBV19
CDR3 protein: ASSGLAANQETQY

J gene: TRBJ2-3
CDR3 length: 14
V gene: TRBV3-1/TRBV3-2
CDR3 protein: ASSQDGSPGTDTQY

J gene: TRBJ2-3
CDR3 length: 12
V gene: TRBV11-3
CDR3 protein: ASSAGGASETQY

J gene: TRBJ1-6
CDR3 length: 12
V gene: TRBV19
CDR3 protein: ASHPGQVPSPLH

J gene: TRBJ2-7
CDR3 length: 14
V gene: TRBV9
CDR3 protein: ASSVGRGAKAYEQY

J gene: TRBJ1-4
CDR3 length: 12
V gene: TRBV6-6
CDR3 protein: ASSLGRWREKLF

J gene: TRBJ2-3
CDR3 length: 15
V gene: TRBV2
CDR3 protein: ASRSFSGGGATDTQY

J gene: TRBJ1-5
CDR3 length: 14
V gene: TRBV5-6
CDR3 protein: ASSNGGEYSNQPQH

J gene: TRBJ1-2
CDR3 length: 12
V gene: TRBV19
CDR3 protein: ASSFRDRDHGYT

J gene: TRBJ2-3
CDR3 length: 12
V gene: TRBV24-1
CDR3 protein: ATSDSGPTDTQY

J gene: TRBJ1-2
CDR3 length: 12
V gene: TRBV24-1
CDR3 protein: ATSDSGTGGRYT

J gene: TRBJ1-2
CDR3 length: 10
V gene: TRBV28
CDR3 protein: ASRYGAYGYT

J gene: TRBJ2-5
CDR3 length: 11
V gene: TRBV6-5
CDR3 protein: ASSSGPSGTQY

J gene: TRBJ2-3
CDR3 length: 11
V gene: TRBV7-3
CDR3 protein: ASSWGLAATQY

J gene: TRBJ2-1
CDR3 length: 11
V gene: TRBV5-4
CDR3 protein: ASSRTRGNEQF

J gene: TRBJ2-7
CDR3 length: 13
V gene: TRBV4-1
CDR3 protein: ASSSAGTGVVEQY

J gene: TRBJ2-7
CDR3 length: 13
V gene: TRBV7-2
CDR3 protein: ASSLSASPSYEQY

J gene: TRBJ2-3
CDR3 length: 11
V gene: TRBV29-1
CDR3 protein: SVETGGTDTQY

J gene: TRBJ1-2
CDR3 length: 11
V gene: TRBV18
CDR3 protein: ASEDRENYGYT

J gene: TRBJ1-1
CDR3 length: 13
V gene: TRBV6-4
CDR3 protein: ASSDNGRGISEAF

J gene: TRBJ1-1
CDR3 length: 11
V gene: TRBV6-5
CDR3 protein: ASMSGRRTEAF

J gene: TRBJ2-7
CDR3 length: 12
V gene: TRBV2
CDR3 protein: ASSGQDLRYEQY

J gene: TRBJ2-5
CDR3 length: 13
V gene: TRBV7-8
CDR3 protein: ASRSGLPARETQY

J gene: TRBJ1-5
CDR3 length: 14
V gene: TRBV18
CDR3 protein: ASSAQTTGSNQPQH

J gene: TRBJ1-5
CDR3 length: 11
V gene: TRBV29-1
CDR3 protein: SVRESVNQPQH